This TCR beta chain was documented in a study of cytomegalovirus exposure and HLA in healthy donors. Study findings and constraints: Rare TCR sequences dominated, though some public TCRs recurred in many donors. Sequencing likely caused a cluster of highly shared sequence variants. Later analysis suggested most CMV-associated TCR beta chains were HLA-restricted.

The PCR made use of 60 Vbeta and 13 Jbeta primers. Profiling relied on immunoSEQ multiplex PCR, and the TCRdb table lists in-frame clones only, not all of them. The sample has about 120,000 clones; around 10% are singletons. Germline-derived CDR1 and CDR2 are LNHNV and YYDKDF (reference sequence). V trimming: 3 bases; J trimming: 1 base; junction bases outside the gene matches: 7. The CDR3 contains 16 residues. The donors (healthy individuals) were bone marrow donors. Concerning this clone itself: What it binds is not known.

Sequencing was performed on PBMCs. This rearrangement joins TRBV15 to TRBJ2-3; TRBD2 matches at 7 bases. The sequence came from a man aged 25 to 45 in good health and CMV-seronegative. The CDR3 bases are TGTGCCACCAGCAGTGGGGGGGGAGCGGGCACAGATACGCAGTATTTT. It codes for CATSSGGGAGTDTQYF.